Below are 27 T cell receptor beta chains sequenced from a single sample in a study of follicular helper T cells after annual influenza vaccination. Clones were read by immunoSEQ multiplex PCR, and TCRdb kept only the in-frame ones, dropping some. The data contain thousands of clones, roughly 80% of them seen just once; the ten biggest clones take up roughly 3.5%. This sample's time point: 2014-2015 season, 7 days after vaccination. Sample: CXCR5+ CD38- circulating T follicular helper cells from blood, taken 7 days after influenza vaccination. Subset described: circulating Tfh, non-naive CD4+CXCR5+PD-1+ (ICOS+CD38+ or ICOS-CD38-). These receptor sequences come from an adult who received the influenza vaccine.

The sample holds one count of this clone. The rearrangement joins TRBV7-2 to TRBJ2-5; TRBD2 is a possible D gene (6 bases). Germline assignment: CDR1 SGHTA and CDR2 FQGNSA. V shed 2 bases and J shed 3 bases, with 10 bases lying between them. The CDR3 consists of 14 residues. The CDR3 spells CASSLRWGEETQYF. In nucleotides, the CDR3 is TGTGCCAGCAGCTTAAGATGGGGGGAAGAGACCCAGTACTTC. Full variable domain (rest looked up from reference TRBV7-2 and TRBJ2-5): GAGVSQSPSNKVTEKGKDVELRCDPISGHTALYWYRQSLGQGLEFLIYFQGNSAPDKSGLPSDRFSAERTGGSVSTLTIQRTQQEDSAVYLCASSLRWGEETQYFGPGTRLLVL.

The rearrangement uses TRBV4-2 and TRBJ2-3; TRBD1 might be the D (6 bases). In germline, CDR1 is LGHNA, CDR2 YNFKEQ. This CDR3 is built from 15 residues. The ends were cut back, 1 base at V and 3 bases at J, with 11 bases in the middle. CDR3 coding DNA: TGTGCCAGCAGCCAAGTGAGGCAGGGGACAGATACGCAGTATTTT. Amino acids: CASSQVRQGTDTQYF.

The chain employs TRBV5-1 and TRBJ2-2; 9 positions match TRBD1. Losses at the gene ends were 0 bases for V and 1 base for J; bases not matched to a gene: 1. CDR3 length: 16 residues. The germline V gene has CDR1 SGHRS and CDR2 YFSETQ. CDR3 protein: CASSLGGQGNTGELFF. CDR3 nucleotide sequence: TGCGCCAGCAGCTTGGGGGGACAGGGGAACACCGGGGAGCTGTTTTTT. Combining the CDR3 with reference TRBV5-1 and TRBJ2-2 gives the whole variable domain KAGVTQTPRYLIKTRGQQVTLSCSPISGHRSVSWYQQTPGQGLQFLFEYFSETQRNKGNFPGRFSGRQFSNSRSEMNVSTLELGDSALYLCASSLGGQGNTGELFFGEGSRLTVL.

The chain joins TRBV30 to TRBJ2-5, with 8 bases aligning to TRBD1. The CDR3 runs to 14 residues. J was trimmed by 1 base and V by 4 bases; bases with no gene match: 5. Germline assignment: CDR1 GTSNPN and CDR2 SVGIG (reference sequence). The CDR3 nucleotides are TGTGCCTGGACCCCAGGGGGCCTCCAAGAGACCCAGTACTTC. As protein: CAWTPGGLQETQYF.

This CDR3 is CASSSRGQGVNEQFF. CDR3 sequence (DNA): TGTGCCAGTAGTTCCCGGGGTCAAGGGGTGAATGAGCAGTTCTTC. V usage is TRBV19 and J usage is TRBJ2-1; D tentatively reads TRBD1 or TRBD2 (5 bases each). There are 15 residues in the CDR3. Trimming took 5 bases from V and 7 from J, leaving 18 bases between them. Per the germline V gene, CDR1 is LNHDA and CDR2 is SQIVND (reference sequence).

The chain is built from TRBV30 and TRBJ2-7; D not certain. Trimming removed 2 bases at V and 3 bases at J, with 11 bases between. CDR1 GTSNPN and CDR2 SVGIG come from the germline V gene (reference sequence). This CDR3 contains 13 residues. CDR3 amino acids: CAWSCPSCYEQYF. CDR3 sequence (DNA): TGTGCCTGGAGTTGTCCCTCATGCTACGAGCAGTACTTC.

The J gene is TRBJ1-3, the V gene TRBV7-8, with no clear D. The CDR3 totals 15 residues. Germline-derived CDR1 and CDR2 are SGHVS and FQNEAQ. Trimming shortened V by 3 bases and J by 0 bases, and 9 bases separated the two germline ends. CDR3 amino acids: CASSLSWGSGNTIYF. CDR3 DNA sequence: TGTGCCAGCAGCTTGAGTTGGGGCTCTGGAAACACCATATATTTT.

Only one count was recorded for this clone. The chain joins TRBV15 to TRBJ2-5, with TRBD1 identical over 8 bases. Trimming at V came to 3 bases and at J to 5 bases, leaving 5 bases not matched to a gene. Germline-derived CDR1 and CDR2 are LNHNV and YYDKDF (reference sequence). CDR3 length equals 14 residues. CDR3: CATSRTGEGETQYF. In DNA form, the CDR3 reads TGTGCCACCAGCAGGACAGGGGAAGGGGAGACCCAGTACTTC.

This chain connects TRBV25-1 to TRBJ1-2, with D tentatively TRBD1 (6 bases). The CDR3 loop spans 13 amino acids. In germline, CDR1 is MGHDK, CDR2 SYGVNS. V was trimmed by 2 bases and J by 7 bases, leaving 11 bases between them. DNA for the CDR3: TGTGCCAGCAGTGAACTACAGGGAAGTGGCTACACCTTC. It is translated as CASSELQGSGYTF.

The V call is TRBV29-1, the J call TRBJ2-1, with 8 positions matching TRBD2. V lost 4 bases to trimming and J lost 10 bases; unmatched junction nucleotides: 9. Germline V gene sequence: CDR1 SQVTM, CDR2 ANQGSEA. This CDR3 is 13 amino acids long. DNA of the CDR3: TGCAGCGTTGTGACTAGCGCCTGGGGGGAGCAGTTCTTC. Protein sequence: CSVVTSAWGEQFF.

This clone was observed a handful of times. V and J are TRBV18 and TRBJ2-1, with 9 bases identical to TRBD2. V was pared by 3 bases and J by 5 bases, with 2 bases of the junction left unmatched. The CDR3 runs to 14 residues. Germline V lookup: CDR1 KGHSH, CDR2 LQKENI. Here the CDR3 reads CASSPTSGNNEQFF. The CDR3 nucleotides read TGTGCCAGCTCACCGACTAGCGGCAACAATGAGCAGTTCTTC. Based on the CDR3 plus reference TRBV18 and TRBJ2-1, the full variable domain is NAGVMQNPRHLVRRRGQEARLRCSPMKGHSHVYWYRQLPEEGLKFMVYLQKENIIDESGMPKERFSAEFPKEGPSILRIQQVVRGDSAAYFCASSPTSGNNEQFFGPGTRLTVL.

The V gene is TRBV7-9, the J gene TRBJ1-1, with 8 bases matching TRBD1. The CDR3 has 14 amino acids. Germline V gene data show CDR1 as SEHNR and CDR2 as FQNEAQ (reference sequence). J was trimmed by 4 bases and V by 5 bases; bases with no gene match: 6. This CDR3 is CASSRTTGGTEAFF. CDR3 DNA sequence: TGTGCCAGCAGCCGTACAACAGGGGGCACTGAAGCTTTCTTT.

This CDR3 reads CASRGQGYQPQHF. CDR3 in DNA: TGTGCCAGCAGGGGACAGGGTTATCAGCCCCAGCATTTT. The chain links TRBV27 to TRBJ1-5; TRBD1 matches at 9 bases. The CDR3 is 13 amino acids. The trim removed 6 bases at V and 5 bases at J, leaving 2 bases unmatched. Germline CDR1 reads MNHEY; CDR2 reads SMNVEV (reference sequence).

The chain joins TRBV5-1 to TRBJ2-1; D perhaps matches TRBD2 (5 bases). The CDR3 is 13 amino acids. The germline V gene encodes CDR1 SGHRS and CDR2 YFSETQ. V lost 4 bases and J lost 7, with 12 bases in between. CDR3 in amino acids: CASSPRERNEQFF. The CDR3 DNA follows: TGCGCCAGCAGCCCACGGGAACGGAATGAGCAGTTCTTC.

This chain connects TRBV5-6 to TRBJ1-2; D is ambiguous. The CDR3 runs to 12 residues. Germline V gene data show CDR1 as SGHDT and CDR2 as YYEEEE. V shed 0 bases and J shed 10 bases, with 10 bases lying between them. CDR3 sequence (DNA): TGTGCCAGCAGCTTGGCTGCCGATTACTACACCTTC. Protein: CASSLAADYYTF. Looking up the rest from reference TRBV5-6 and TRBJ1-2 gives the full variable domain: DAGVTQSPTHLIKTRGQQVTLRCSPKSGHDTVSWYQQALGQGPQFIFQYYEEEERQRGNFPDRFSGHQFPNYSSELNVNALLLGDSALYLCASSLAADYYTFGSGTRLTVV.

V gene TRBV19 combines with J gene TRBJ1-2, with a weak D call TRBD1 (5 bases). This CDR3 region has 17 residues. The V end lost 9 bases, the J end lost 8 bases, and 31 bases lay between the germline ends. The V gene's germline CDR1 is LNHDA and CDR2 SQIVND (reference sequence). CDR3 amino acids: CASRPSGATDRTKGYTF. Written as DNA, the CDR3 is TGTGCCAGCAGACCTAGTGGGGCCACGGACCGGACAAAAGGCTACACCTTC.

V usage is TRBV19 and J usage is TRBJ1-5; possibly TRBD1 for D (5 bases). The CDR3 is 16 residues long. V was clipped by 2 bases and J by 7 bases, with 18 bases between them. Germline V gene lookup returns CDR1 LNHDA and CDR2 SQIVND (reference sequence). The CDR3 here is CASSIFVRGLGQPQHF. In DNA form, the CDR3 reads TGTGCCAGTAGTATATTCGTTAGGGGATTAGGGCAGCCCCAGCATTTT.

CDR3 DNA: TGTGCCAGTAGTATAGTAGGGACTCACACCGGGGAGCTGTTTTTT. Protein product: CASSIVGTHTGELFF. The genes are TRBV19 and TRBJ2-2; perhaps TRBD2 as D (6 bases). V was cut by 1 base and J by 3 bases, with 9 bases left in between. This CDR3 has 15 amino acids. Germline CDR1 reads LNHDA; CDR2 reads SQIVND (reference sequence).

The count of this clone is one. This chain uses TRBV18 with TRBJ2-5; D possibly matches TRBD1 or TRBD2 (5 bases each). The CDR3 length is 14 residues. The germline V and J ends were trimmed by 6 bases and 5 bases, with 16 bases remaining between them. Per germline, CDR1 KGHSH and CDR2 LQKENI. CDR3 in amino acids: CASSTTLGDETQYF. The CDR3 region has the DNA TGTGCCAGCTCTACCACCTTGGGGGATGAGACCCAGTACTTC.

This clone has only a few counts. V and J are TRBV4-1 and TRBJ1-6; D is unresolved. The CDR3 extends over 14 amino acids. Germline V lookup: CDR1 MGHRA, CDR2 YSYEKL. The germline V and J ends were trimmed by 0 bases and 7 bases, with 7 bases remaining between them. Here the CDR3 reads CASSQESQNSPLHF. CDR3 DNA sequence: TGCGCCAGCAGCCAAGAATCTCAGAATTCACCCCTCCACTTT.

This clone has just a few counts. V usage is TRBV12-5 and J usage is TRBJ1-5; D not resolved. Germline V CDR1 and CDR2: LGHNT, FRNRAP. The CDR3 consists of 14 residues. V lost 7 bases and J lost 6, with 16 bases in between. CDR3 coding DNA: TGTGCTAGTGCCCCGGACGGGTGGGGTCAGCCCCAGCATTTT. Its protein product is CASAPDGWGQPQHF.

The J gene is TRBJ2-3, the V gene TRBV6-5, with 8 bases that match TRBD2. V lost 9 bases and J lost 2; bases outside the gene matches: 7. Germline V lookup: CDR1 MNHEY, CDR2 SVGAGI. The CDR3 is made up of 14 amino acids. CDR3 bases: TGTGCCAGTGGGAGGCGGGAGGCCACAGATACGCAGTATTTT. This encodes CASGRREATDTQYF.

V is TRBV6-5 and J is TRBJ1-2; D unresolved. CDR1 is MNHEY and CDR2 is SVGAGI in the germline V gene. The V and J ends lost 7 bases and 1 base respectively, with 13 bases between them. This CDR3 comprises 14 residues. This chain's CDR3 is CASKRQVDNYGYTF. CDR3 DNA: TGTGCCAGCAAGCGGCAGGTTGATAACTATGGCTACACCTTC.

The rearrangement joins TRBV27 to TRBJ2-2; 9 bases fit TRBD1. CDR1 MNHEY and CDR2 SMNVEV come from the germline V gene (reference sequence). With V trimmed by 6 bases and J by 4 bases, 3 bases remained unmatched. CDR3 length: 14 amino acids. The chain's CDR3 is CASRKTGGTGELFF. The CDR3 nucleotides are TGTGCCAGCAGAAAGACAGGGGGCACCGGGGAGCTGTTTTTT.

The rearrangement links TRBV5-6 to TRBJ1-6; D is perhaps TRBD1 (6 bases). CDR1 and CDR2 (germline): SGHDT, YYEEEE. Trimming cost V 5 bases and J 3 bases, with 18 bases left between them. The CDR3 runs to 17 residues. Here the CDR3 reads CASSSGLRGNYNSPLHF. Written as DNA, the CDR3 is TGTGCCAGCAGTAGTGGATTGAGGGGGAACTATAATTCACCCCTCCACTTT.

The genes are TRBV18 and TRBJ2-3; a possible D gene is TRBD1 (5 bases). The germline V gene has CDR1 KGHSH and CDR2 LQKENI. The V gene lost 2 bases and the J gene lost 2 bases, with 8 bases spanning the gap. CDR3 size: 14 residues. This chain's CDR3 is CASSPTGLTDTQYF. DNA of the CDR3: TGTGCCAGCTCACCAACAGGTCTCACAGATACGCAGTATTTT.

The chain uses TRBV27 and TRBJ1-1; 7 bases are a match to TRBD1. The CDR3 has 15 amino acids. CDR1 MNHEY and CDR2 SMNVEV come from the germline V gene (reference sequence). V shed 3 bases, J shed 5 bases, and the junction held 9 bases outside the gene matches. CDR3 in DNA: TGTGCCAGCAGTTTCAACAGGGGTTGGGAGACTGAAGCTTTCTTT. This translates into CASSFNRGWETEAFF.